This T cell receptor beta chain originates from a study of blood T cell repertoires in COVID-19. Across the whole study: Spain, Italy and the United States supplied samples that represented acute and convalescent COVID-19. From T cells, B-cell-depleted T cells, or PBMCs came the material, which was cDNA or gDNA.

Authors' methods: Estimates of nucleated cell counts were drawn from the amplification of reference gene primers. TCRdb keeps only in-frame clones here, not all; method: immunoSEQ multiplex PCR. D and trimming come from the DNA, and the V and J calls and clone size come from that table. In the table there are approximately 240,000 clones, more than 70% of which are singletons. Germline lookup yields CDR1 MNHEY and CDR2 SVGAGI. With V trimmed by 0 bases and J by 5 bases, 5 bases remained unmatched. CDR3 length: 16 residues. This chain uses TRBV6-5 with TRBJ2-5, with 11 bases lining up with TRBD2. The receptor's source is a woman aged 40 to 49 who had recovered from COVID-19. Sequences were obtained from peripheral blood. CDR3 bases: TGTGCCAGCAGTTACTCCCCACTAGCGGGGGAGGAGACCCAGTACTTC. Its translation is CASSYSPLAGEETQYF.